Below are 5 T cell receptor beta chains sequenced from a single sample in a study of cytomegalovirus exposure and HLA in healthy donors. Primers included in the PCR were 60 Vbeta and 13 Jbeta primers. Clones were sequenced by immunoSEQ multiplex PCR, and TCRdb holds only the in-frame ones, with some missing. The sample gives under 300,000 clones, around 80% of which show up once; roughly 7.4% is in the top ten. The sample consisted of PBMCs. The receptors shown here come from a woman aged 55-70 years in good health and CMV-seropositive.

In this sample, this clone turned up once. J is TRBJ2-3 and V is TRBV13; D is perhaps TRBD1 (5 bases). The V gene's germline CDR1 is PRHDT and CDR2 FYEKMQ (reference sequence). CDR3 length: 16 amino acids. Deletions cut 3 bases from V and 0 bases from J, with 13 bases between. The CDR3 loop is CASSFNWAGSTDTQYF. The DNA for the CDR3 is TGTGCCAGCAGCTTTAATTGGGCAGGGAGCACAGATACGCAGTATTTT.

The chain links TRBV5-1 to TRBJ2-7; D is ambiguous. V was shortened by 0 bases and J by 3 bases, with 13 bases between the two germline ends. The length of the CDR3 is 15 residues. CDR1 and CDR2 (germline): SGHRS, YFSETQ. CDR3 residues: CASSLGSVNDYEQYF. The CDR3 region has the DNA TGCGCCAGCAGCTTGGGGTCAGTTAACGACTACGAGCAGTACTTC.

As to this clone: At one end, the junction sequence differs from germline, possibly due to a read error. The chain has TRBV7-7 and TRBJ2-7; tentative D call: TRBD1 (5 bases). This CDR3 is 13 amino acids long. Germline assignment: CDR1 SSHAT and CDR2 FNYEAQ (reference sequence). CDR3 DNA: TGTGCTAGCAGCTTAGATAGGGGCTACGAGCAGTACTTC. It codes for CASSLDRGYEQYF.

This clone has a handful of counts. V usage is TRBV2 and J usage is TRBJ1-5; TRBD1 aligns across 9 bases. The CDR3 covers 15 residues. The germline V gene has CDR1 SNHLY and CDR2 FYNNEI. V shed 7 bases and J 5 bases; nucleotides not matched to a gene: 9. The CDR3, as DNA: TGTGCCAGCAACCGGGACAGGGAGACTTATCAGCCCCAGCATTTT. Encoded protein: CASNRDRETYQPQHF.

The chain is built from TRBV5-6 and TRBJ2-7; 7 positions match TRBD2. The CDR3 runs 14 residues. Germline-derived CDR1 and CDR2 are SGHDT and YYEEEE. J gave up 1 base and V 5 bases, and 6 bases lay outside the gene matches. The CDR3 DNA reads TGTGCCAGCAGTTATAGCGGGTCTTCCTACGAGCAGTACTTC. This gives the protein CASSYSGSSYEQYF.